The 2 T cell receptor beta chains presented below share a single source sample, sequenced in a study of cytomegalovirus exposure and HLA in healthy donors. PCR primers comprised 60 Vbeta and 13 Jbeta primers. Some clones are missing from TCRdb's copy, which holds only in-frame ones; the method was immunoSEQ multiplex PCR. This table has about 150,000 clones, approximately 74% appearing once. Sequencing input: PBMCs. These receptors originate from a man aged 25-45 years in good health and CMV-seronegative.

This clone appeared once. The chain uses TRBV7-9 and TRBJ2-5; D possibly corresponds to TRBD2 (5 bases). V was trimmed by 3 bases and J by 5 bases, leaving 10 bases between them. This CDR3 region has 13 residues. Germline V CDR1 and CDR2: SEHNR, FQNEAQ (reference sequence). The CDR3 DNA follows: TGTGCCAGCAGCTTCGGGTCGGGGGAGACCCAGTACTTC. As protein: CASSFGSGETQYF.

The rearrangement links TRBV27 to TRBJ2-1; 11 bases are shared with TRBD2. V lost 6 bases and J lost 8; bases outside the gene matches: 9. From germline, CDR1 is MNHEY and CDR2 SMNVEV (reference sequence). The CDR3 runs to 15 residues. The DNA of the CDR3 is TGTGCCAGCAGCCAGATAGCGGGGGGGTTGGATGAGCAGTTCTTC. Translating it yields CASSQIAGGLDEQFF.